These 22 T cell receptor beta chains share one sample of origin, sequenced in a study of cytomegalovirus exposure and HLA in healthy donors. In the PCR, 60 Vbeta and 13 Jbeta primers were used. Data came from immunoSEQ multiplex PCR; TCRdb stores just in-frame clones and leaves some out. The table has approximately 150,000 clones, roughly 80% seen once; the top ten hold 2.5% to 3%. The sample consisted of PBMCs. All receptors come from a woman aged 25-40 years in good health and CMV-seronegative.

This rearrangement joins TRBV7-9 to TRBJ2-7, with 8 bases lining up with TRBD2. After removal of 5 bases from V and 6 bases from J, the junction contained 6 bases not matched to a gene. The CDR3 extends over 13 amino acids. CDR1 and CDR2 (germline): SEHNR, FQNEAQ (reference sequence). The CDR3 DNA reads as TGTGCCAGCAGCCCGGGGGGGGCCGGCGAGCAGTACTTC. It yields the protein CASSPGGAGEQYF.

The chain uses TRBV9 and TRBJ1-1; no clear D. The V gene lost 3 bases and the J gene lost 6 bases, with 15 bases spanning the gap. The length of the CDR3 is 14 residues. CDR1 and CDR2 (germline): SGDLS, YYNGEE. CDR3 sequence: CASSATLGLPEAFF. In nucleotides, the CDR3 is TGTGCCAGCAGCGCAACCCTTGGGCTCCCTGAAGCTTTCTTT.

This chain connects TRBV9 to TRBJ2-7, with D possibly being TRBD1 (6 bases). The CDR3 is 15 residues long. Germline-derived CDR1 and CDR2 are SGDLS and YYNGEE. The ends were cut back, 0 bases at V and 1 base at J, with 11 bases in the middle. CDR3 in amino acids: CASSVGSGQSYEQYF. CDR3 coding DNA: TGTGCCAGCAGCGTAGGGAGTGGACAGTCCTACGAGCAGTACTTC.

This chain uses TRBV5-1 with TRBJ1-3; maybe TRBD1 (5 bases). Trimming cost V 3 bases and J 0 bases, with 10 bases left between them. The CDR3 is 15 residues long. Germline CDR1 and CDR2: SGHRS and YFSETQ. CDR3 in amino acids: CASSSVGGSGNTIYF. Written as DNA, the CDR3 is TGCGCCAGCAGCTCGGTGGGGGGCTCTGGAAACACCATATATTTT.

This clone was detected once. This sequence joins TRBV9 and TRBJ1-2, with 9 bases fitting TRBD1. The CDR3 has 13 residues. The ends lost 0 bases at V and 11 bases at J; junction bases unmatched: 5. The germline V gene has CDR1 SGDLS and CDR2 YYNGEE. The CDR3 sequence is CASSVAEGTGYTF. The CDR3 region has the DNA TGTGCCAGCAGCGTAGCTGAGGGGACAGGGTACACCTTC. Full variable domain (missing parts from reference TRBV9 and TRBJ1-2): DSGVTQTPKHLITATGQRVTLRCSPRSGDLSVYWYQQSLDQGLQFLIQYYNGEERAKGNILERFSAQQFPDLHSELNLSSLELGDSALYFCASSVAEGTGYTFGSGTRLTVV.

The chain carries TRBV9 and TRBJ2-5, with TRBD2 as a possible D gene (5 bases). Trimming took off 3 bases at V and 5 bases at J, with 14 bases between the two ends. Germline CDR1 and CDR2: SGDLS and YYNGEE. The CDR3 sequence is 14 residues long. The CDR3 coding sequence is TGTGCCAGCAGCGGCCCCCGGGAAAGGGAGACCCAGTACTTC. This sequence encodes CASSGPRERETQYF.

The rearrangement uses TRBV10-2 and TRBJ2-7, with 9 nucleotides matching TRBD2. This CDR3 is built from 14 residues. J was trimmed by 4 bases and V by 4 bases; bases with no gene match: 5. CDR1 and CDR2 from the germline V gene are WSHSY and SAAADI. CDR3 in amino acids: CASSGLAGLYEQYF. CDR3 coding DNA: TGCGCCAGCAGTGGTCTAGCGGGATTGTACGAGCAGTACTTC.

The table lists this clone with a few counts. The CDR3 nucleotides read TGTGCCAGCATCTTATGGGGCCATCCGGGACAGGGAATTGGCACTGAAGCTTTCTTT. Translation: CASILWGHPGQGIGTEAFF. This chain joins TRBV2 and TRBJ1-1; TRBD1 matches 9 bases. Per germline, CDR1 SNHLY and CDR2 FYNNEI. Germline trimming cut 7 bases from V and 4 bases from J; bases unmatched to any gene: 22. This CDR3 has 19 amino acids.

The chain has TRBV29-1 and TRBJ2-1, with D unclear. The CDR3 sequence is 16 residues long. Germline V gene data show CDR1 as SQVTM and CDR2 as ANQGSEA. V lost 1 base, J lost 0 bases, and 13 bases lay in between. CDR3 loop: CSVEGGASSSYNEQFF. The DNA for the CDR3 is TGCAGCGTTGAAGGAGGAGCCTCGAGCTCCTACAATGAGCAGTTCTTC.

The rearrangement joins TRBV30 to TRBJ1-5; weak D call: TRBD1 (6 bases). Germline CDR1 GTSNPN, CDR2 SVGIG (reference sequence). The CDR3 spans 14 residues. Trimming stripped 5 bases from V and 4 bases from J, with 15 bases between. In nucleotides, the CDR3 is TGTGCCTGGTCTGGGGGCATCGGGAATCAGCCCCAGCATTTT. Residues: CAWSGGIGNQPQHF.

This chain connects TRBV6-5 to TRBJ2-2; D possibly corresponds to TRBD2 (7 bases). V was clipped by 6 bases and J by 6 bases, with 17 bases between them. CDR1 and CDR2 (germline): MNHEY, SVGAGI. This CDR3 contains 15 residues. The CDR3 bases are TGTGCCAGCAGCGGGGGGCAGAGCTTCGCCGGGGAGCTGTTTTTT. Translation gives CASSGGQSFAGELFF.

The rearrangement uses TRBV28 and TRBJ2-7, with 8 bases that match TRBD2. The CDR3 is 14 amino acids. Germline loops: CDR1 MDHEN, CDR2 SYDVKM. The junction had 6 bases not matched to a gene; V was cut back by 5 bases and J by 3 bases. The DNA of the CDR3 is TGTGCCAGCAGTGGAGCGGGAGCTTTCTACGAGCAGTACTTC. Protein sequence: CASSGAGAFYEQYF. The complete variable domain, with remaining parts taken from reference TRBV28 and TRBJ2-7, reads DVKVTQSSRYLVKRTGEKVFLECVQDMDHENMFWYRQDPGLGLRLIYFSYDVKMKEKGDIPEGYSVSREKKERFSLILESASTNQTSMYLCASSGAGAFYEQYFGPGTRLTVT.

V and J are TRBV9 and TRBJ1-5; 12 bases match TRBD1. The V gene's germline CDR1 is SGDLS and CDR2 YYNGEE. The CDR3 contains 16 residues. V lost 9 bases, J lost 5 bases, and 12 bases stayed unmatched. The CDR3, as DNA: TGTGCCAAAAACAGCAGGGACAGGGGGCCTTATCAGCCCCAGCATTTT. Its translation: CAKNSRDRGPYQPQHF.

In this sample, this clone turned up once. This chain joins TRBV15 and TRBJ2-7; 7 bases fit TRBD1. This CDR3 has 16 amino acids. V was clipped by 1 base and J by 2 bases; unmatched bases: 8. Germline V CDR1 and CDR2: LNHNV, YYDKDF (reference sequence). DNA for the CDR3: TGTGCCACCAGCAGAGGAGGGGACAGCGGCACCTACGAGCAGTACTTC. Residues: CATSRGGDSGTYEQYF.

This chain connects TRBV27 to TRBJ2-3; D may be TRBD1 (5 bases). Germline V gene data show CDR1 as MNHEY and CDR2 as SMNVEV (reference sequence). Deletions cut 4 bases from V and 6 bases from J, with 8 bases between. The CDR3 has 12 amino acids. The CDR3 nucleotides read TGTGCCAGCAGTTCCCCAGGGGATACGCAGTATTTT. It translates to CASSSPGDTQYF.

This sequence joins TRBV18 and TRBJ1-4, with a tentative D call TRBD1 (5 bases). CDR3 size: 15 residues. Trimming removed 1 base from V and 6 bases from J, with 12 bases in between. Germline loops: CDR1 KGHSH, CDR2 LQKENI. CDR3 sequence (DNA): TGTGCCAGCTCACCACGGACATCGCCGGATGAAAAACTGTTTTTT. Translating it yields CASSPRTSPDEKLFF.

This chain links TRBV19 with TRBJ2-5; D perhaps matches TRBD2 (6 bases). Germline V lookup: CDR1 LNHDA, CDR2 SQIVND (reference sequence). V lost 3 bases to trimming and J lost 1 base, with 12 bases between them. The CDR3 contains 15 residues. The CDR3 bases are TGTGCCAGTAGTATCGCAGGGACTCTCCAAGAGACCCAGTACTTC. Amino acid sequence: CASSIAGTLQETQYF.

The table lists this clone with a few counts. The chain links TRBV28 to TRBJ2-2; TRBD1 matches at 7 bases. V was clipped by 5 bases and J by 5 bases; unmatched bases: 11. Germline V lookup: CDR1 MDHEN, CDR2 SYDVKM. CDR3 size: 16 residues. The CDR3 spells CASSPWDSPGTGELFF. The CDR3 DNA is TGTGCCAGCAGTCCATGGGACAGCCCTGGGACCGGGGAGCTGTTTTTT.

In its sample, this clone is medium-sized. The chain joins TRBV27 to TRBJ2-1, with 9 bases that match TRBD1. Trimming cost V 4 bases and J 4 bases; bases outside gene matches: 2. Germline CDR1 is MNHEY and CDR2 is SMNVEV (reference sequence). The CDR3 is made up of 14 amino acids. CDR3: CASSSGTGYNEQFF. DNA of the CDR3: TGTGCCAGCAGTTCCGGGACAGGGTACAATGAGCAGTTCTTC.

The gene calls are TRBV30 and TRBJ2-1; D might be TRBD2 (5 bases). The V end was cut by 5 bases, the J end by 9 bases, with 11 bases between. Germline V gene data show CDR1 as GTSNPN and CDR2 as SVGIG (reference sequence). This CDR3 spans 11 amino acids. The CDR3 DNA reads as TGTGCCTGGGACCGCGGAGGTGAGCAGTTCTTC. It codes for CAWDRGGEQFF. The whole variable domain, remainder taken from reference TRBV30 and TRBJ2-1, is SQTIHQWPATLVQPVGSPLSLECTVEGTSNPNLYWYRQAAGRGLQLLFYSVGIGQISSEVPQNLSASRPQDRQFILSSKKLLLSDSGFYLCAWDRGGEQFFGPGTRLTVL.

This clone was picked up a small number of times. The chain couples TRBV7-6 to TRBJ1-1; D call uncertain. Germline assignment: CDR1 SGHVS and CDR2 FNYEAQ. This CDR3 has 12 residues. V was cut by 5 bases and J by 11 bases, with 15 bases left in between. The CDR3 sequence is CASSPYGRRAFF. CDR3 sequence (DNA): TGTGCCAGCAGCCCATATGGTCGGAGGGCTTTCTTT.

CDR3 in DNA: TGTGCCAGCAAACCACTGACAGGGGGTGTACCCTACGAGCAGTACTTC. Translation: CASKPLTGGVPYEQYF. The gene calls are TRBV28 and TRBJ2-7; 9 nucleotides agree with TRBD1. The V gene's germline CDR1 is MDHEN and CDR2 SYDVKM. The V segment lost 7 bases and the J segment 2 bases; nucleotides outside the gene matches: 12. This CDR3 region has 16 residues.